Sequencing of this T cell receptor (beta chain) was carried out in a study of shared clonotypes between healthy human individuals. In the original workflow: ImmunoSEQ yielded junction-only sequences lacking quality scores, so filtering differed. This table comes from immunoSEQ multiplex PCR, and its TCRdb copy is limited to in-frame clones, with some not included. V, J and clone size are taken as reported in that table, and D and trimming were inferred from the DNA itself. This sample has over a million clones; roughly 96% occur once, and the top ten carry roughly 1.2%. The CDR3 is 14 amino acids. The germline V gene encodes CDR1 SGHAT and CDR2 FQNNGV. The J segment lost 6 bases and the V segment lost 5 bases, leaving 8 bases of the junction unmatched. Comment on this clone: Its antigen is undetermined.

Study-wide findings and caveats: A small donor pool kept down the genetic and exposure-history diversity that was represented. Sorted-subset sequencing, rarefaction showed, was incomplete despite large depth.

The receptor comes from a man in his thirties or forties in good health. The specimen sequenced was naive CD4+ T cells sorted from blood. The subset denotes: CD45RA+ positively selected. The V and J genes are TRBV11-2 and TRBJ2-7; 9 bases are shared with TRBD1. The CDR3 DNA sequence: TGTGCCAGCAGCCCAAGGACAGGGGTCGGCGAGCAGTACTTC. Its translation is CASSPRTGVGEQYF. Based on the CDR3 plus reference TRBV11-2 and TRBJ2-7, the full variable domain is EAGVAQSPRYKIIEKRQSVAFWCNPISGHATLYWYQQILGQGPKLLIQFQNNGVVDDSQLPKDRFSAERLKGVDSTLKIQPAKLEDSAVYLCASSPRTGVGEQYFGPGTRLTVT.